The following is a T cell receptor beta chain sequence with its context. Primers: 60 Vbeta forward and 13 Jbeta reverse. Clones were sequenced by immunoSEQ multiplex PCR, and TCRdb holds only the in-frame ones, with some missing. The sample includes 150,000 to 200,000 clones, over 60% seen only once; the top ten take about 2%. Trimming cost V 6 bases and J 0 bases; bases outside gene matches: 5. Germline CDR1 and CDR2: KGHSH and LQKENI. There are 16 residues in the CDR3. The data originate from a study of cytomegalovirus exposure and HLA in healthy donors. The clonotype originates from a woman in her 50s in good health and CMV-seronegative. The sample comprised PBMCs. The V and J genes are TRBV18 and TRBJ2-3; 11 positions agree with TRBD2. CDR3 nucleotides: TGTGCCAGCTCCCCGACTAGCGGGGCTAGCACAGATACGCAGTATTTT. It yields the protein CASSPTSGASTDTQYF.